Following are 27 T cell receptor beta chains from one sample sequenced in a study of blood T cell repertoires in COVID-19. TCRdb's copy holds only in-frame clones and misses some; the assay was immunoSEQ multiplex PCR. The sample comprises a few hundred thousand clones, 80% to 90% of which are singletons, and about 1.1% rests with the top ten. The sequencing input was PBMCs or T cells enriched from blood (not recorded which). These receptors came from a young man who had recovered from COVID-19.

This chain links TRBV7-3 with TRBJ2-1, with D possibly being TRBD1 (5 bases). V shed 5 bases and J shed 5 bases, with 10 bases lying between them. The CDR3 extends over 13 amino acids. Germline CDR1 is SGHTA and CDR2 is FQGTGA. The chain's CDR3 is CASSPTVDNEQFF. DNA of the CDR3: TGTGCCAGCAGCCCGACAGTTGACAATGAGCAGTTCTTC. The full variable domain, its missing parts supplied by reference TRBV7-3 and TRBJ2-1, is GAGVSQTPSNKVTEKGKYVELRCDPISGHTALYWYRQSLGQGPEFLIYFQGTGAADDSGLPNDRFFAVRPEGSVSTLKIQRTERGDSAVYLCASSPTVDNEQFFGPGTRLTVL.

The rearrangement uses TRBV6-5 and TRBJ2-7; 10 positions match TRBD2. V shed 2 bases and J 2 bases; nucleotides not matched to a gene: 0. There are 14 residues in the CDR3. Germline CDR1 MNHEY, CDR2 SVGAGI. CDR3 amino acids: CASSYLAGAYEQYF. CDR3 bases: TGTGCCAGCAGTTACCTAGCGGGAGCCTACGAGCAGTACTTC.

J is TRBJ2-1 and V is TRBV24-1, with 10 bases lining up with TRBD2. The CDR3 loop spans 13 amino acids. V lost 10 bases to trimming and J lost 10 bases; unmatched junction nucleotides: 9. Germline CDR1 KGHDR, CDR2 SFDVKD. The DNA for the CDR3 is TGTGCCACTTACATAGCGGGAGGAAGAGAGCAGTTCTTC. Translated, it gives CATYIAGGREQFF.

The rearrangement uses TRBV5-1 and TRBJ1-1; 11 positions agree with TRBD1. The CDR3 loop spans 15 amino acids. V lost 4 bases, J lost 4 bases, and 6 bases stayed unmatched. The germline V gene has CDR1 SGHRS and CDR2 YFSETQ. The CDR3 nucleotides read TGCGCCAGCAGCCCCCTGGGACAGGGGGTCACTGAAGCTTTCTTT. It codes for CASSPLGQGVTEAFF.

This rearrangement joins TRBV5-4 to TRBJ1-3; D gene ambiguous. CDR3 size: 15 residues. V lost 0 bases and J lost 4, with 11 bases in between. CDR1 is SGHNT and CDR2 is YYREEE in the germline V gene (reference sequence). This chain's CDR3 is CASSLGASPGNTIYF. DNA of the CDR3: TGTGCCAGCAGCTTGGGTGCCAGTCCGGGAAACACCATATATTTT.

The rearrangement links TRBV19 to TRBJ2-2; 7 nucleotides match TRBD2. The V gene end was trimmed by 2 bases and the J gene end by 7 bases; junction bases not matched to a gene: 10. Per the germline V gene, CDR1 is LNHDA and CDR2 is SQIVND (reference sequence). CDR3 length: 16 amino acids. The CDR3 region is CASSIISGGRGGELFF. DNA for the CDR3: TGTGCCAGTAGTATAATTAGTGGCGGGAGAGGCGGGGAGCTGTTTTTT. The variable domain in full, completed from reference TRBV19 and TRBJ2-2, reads DGGITQSPKYLFRKEGQNVTLSCEQNLNHDAMYWYRQDPGQGLRLIYYSQIVNDFQKGDIAEGYSVSREKKESFPLTVTSAQKNPTAFYLCASSIISGGRGGELFFGEGSRLTVL.

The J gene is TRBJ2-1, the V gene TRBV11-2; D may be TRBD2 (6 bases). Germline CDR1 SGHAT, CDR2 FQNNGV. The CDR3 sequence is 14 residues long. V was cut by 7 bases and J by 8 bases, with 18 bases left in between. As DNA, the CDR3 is TGTGCCAGCAACCTTCGGTACGGGAGCTATGAGCAGTTCTTC. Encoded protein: CASNLRYGSYEQFF.

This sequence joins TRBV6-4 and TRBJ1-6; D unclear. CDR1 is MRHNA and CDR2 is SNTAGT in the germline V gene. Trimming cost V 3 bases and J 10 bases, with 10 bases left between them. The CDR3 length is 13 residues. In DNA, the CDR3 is TGTGCCAGCAGTGAAGGGTCGGGGTCACCCCTCCACTTT. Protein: CASSEGSGSPLHF.

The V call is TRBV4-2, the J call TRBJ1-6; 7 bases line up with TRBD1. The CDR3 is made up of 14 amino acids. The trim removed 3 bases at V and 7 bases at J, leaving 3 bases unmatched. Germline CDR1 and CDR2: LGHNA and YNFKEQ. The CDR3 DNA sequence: TGTGCCAGCAGCCAGGGACAGCTAAATTCACCCCTCCACTTT. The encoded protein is CASSQGQLNSPLHF.

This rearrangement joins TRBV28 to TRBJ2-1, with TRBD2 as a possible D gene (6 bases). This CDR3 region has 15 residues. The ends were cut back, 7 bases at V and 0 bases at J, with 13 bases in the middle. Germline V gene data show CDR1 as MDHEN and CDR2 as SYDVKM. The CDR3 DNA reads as TGTGCCAGCATGCCAGCGACTAGCTCCTACAATGAGCAGTTCTTC. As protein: CASMPATSSYNEQFF.

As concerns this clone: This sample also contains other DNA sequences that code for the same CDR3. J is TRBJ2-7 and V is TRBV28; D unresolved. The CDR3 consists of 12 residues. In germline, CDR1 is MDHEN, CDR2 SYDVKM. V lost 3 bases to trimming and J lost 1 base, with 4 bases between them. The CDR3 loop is CASSLRSYEQYF. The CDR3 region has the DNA TGTGCCAGCAGTTTGCGGTCCTACGAGCAGTACTTC. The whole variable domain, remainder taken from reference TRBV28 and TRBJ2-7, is DVKVTQSSRYLVKRTGEKVFLECVQDMDHENMFWYRQDPGLGLRLIYFSYDVKMKEKGDIPEGYSVSREKKERFSLILESASTNQTSMYLCASSLRSYEQYFGPGTRLTVT.

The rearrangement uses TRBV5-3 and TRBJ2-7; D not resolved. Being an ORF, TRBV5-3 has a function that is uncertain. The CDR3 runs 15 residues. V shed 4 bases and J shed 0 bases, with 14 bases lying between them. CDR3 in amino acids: CARSLCSVNSYEQYF. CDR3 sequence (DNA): TGTGCCAGAAGCCTTTGTTCAGTCAACTCCTACGAGCAGTACTTC.

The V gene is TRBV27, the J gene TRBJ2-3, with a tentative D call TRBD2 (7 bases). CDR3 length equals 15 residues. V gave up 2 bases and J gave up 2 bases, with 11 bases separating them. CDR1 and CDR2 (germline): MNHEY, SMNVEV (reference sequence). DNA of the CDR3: TGTGCCAGCAGTTTACGGGGGGCCCCCACAGATACGCAGTATTTT. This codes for CASSLRGAPTDTQYF.

The CDR3 DNA follows: TGTGCCAGCAGCTTAGATGCGTGGAGTGAGCAGTTCTTC. Its protein product is CASSLDAWSEQFF. The chain recombines TRBV7-2 with TRBJ2-1; no reliable D call. Germline loops: CDR1 SGHTA, CDR2 FQGNSA. V lost 1 base to trimming and J lost 9 bases, with 10 bases between them. The CDR3 has 13 amino acids.

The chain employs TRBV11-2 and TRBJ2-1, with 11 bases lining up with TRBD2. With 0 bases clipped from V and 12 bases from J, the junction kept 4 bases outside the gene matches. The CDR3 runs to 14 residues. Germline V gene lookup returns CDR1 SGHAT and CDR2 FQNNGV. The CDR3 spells CASSLDGLAGGQFF. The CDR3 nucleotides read TGTGCCAGCAGCTTAGATGGCCTAGCGGGAGGGCAGTTCTTC.

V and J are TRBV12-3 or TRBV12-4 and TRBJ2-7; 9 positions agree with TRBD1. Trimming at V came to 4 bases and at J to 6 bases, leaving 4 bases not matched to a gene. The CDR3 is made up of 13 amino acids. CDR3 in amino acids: CASSWDRVSEQYF. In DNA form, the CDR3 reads TGTGCCAGCAGTTGGGACAGGGTGAGCGAGCAGTACTTC.

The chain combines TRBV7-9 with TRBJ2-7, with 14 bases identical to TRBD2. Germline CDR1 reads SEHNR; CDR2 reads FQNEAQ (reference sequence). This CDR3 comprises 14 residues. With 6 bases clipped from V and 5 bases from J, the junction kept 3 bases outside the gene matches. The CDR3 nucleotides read TGTGCCAGCAGTCGACTAGCGGGAGGGGACGAGCAGTACTTC. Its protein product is CASSRLAGGDEQYF.

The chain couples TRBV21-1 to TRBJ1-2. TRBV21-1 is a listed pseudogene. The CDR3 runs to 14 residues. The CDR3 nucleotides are TGTGCCAGCAGCAAGAGGGTGTGCAGGCGTGGCTACACCTTC. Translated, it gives CASSKRVCRRGYTF.

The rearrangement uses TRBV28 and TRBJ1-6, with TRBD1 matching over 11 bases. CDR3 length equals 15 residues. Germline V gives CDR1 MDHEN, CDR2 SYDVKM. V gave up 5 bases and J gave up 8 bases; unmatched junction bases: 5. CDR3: CASSTPGQGDSPLHF. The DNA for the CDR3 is TGTGCCAGCAGTACTCCGGGACAGGGGGATTCACCCCTCCACTTT.

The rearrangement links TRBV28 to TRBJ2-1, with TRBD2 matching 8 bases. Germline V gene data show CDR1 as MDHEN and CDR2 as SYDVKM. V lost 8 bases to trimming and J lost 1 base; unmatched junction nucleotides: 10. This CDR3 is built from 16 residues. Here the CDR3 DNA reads TGTGCCAGCCTCCGTGAGGCGGGAGGATCCTACAATGAGCAGTTCTTC. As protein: CASLREAGGSYNEQFF.

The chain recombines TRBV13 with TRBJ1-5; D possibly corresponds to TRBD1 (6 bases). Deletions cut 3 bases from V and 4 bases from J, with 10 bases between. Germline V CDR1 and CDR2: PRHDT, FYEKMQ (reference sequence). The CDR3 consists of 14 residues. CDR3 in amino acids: CASSFRQGNQPQHF. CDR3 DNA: TGTGCCAGCAGCTTCAGGCAGGGGAATCAGCCCCAGCATTTT.

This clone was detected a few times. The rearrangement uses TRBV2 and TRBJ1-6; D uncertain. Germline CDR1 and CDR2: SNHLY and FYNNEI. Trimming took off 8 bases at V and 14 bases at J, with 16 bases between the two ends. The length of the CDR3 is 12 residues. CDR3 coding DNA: TGTGCCAGCGCTGAATCCGGTGACACCCTCCACTTT. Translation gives CASAESGDTLHF.

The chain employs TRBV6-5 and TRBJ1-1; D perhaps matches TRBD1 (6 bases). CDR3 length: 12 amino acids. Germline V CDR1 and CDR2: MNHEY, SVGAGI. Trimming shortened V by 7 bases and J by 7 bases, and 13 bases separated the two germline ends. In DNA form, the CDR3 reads TGTGCCAGCACCGGGGGGGCCGGTGAAGCTTTCTTT. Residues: CASTGGAGEAFF.

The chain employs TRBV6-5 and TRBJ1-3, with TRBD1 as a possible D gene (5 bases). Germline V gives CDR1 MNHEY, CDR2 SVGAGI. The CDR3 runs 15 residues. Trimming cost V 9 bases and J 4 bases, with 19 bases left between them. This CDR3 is CASPGRGHIGNTIYF. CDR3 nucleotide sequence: TGTGCCAGTCCCGGGAGGGGCCACATCGGAAACACCATATATTTT.

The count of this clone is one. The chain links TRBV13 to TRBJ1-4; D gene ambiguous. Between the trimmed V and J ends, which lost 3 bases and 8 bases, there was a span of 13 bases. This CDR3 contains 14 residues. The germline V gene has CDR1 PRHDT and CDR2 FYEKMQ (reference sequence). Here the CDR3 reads CASSFRVHQEKLFF. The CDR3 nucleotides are TGTGCCAGCAGCTTCCGGGTACACCAAGAAAAACTGTTTTTT.

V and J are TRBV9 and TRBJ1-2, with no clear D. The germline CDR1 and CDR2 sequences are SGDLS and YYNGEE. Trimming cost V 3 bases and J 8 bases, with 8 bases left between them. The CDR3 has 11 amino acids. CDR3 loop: CASSASGGYTF. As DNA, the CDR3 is TGTGCCAGCAGCGCCAGTGGCGGCTACACCTTC.

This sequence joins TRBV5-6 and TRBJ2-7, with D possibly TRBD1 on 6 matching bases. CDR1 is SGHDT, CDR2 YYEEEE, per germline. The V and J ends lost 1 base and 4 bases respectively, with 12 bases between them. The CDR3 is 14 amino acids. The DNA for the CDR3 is TGTGCCAGCAGCTTGTTGGACAGCTTGTACGAGCAGTACTTC. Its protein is CASSLLDSLYEQYF.